This T cell receptor beta chain is from a study of cytomegalovirus exposure and HLA in healthy donors. Deletions cut 6 bases from V and 5 bases from J, with 23 bases between. The CDR3 runs to 17 residues. Germline CDR1 reads LGHNT; CDR2 reads FRNRAP. With respect to this clone: The antigen is undetermined.

A multiplex PCR was run with 60 Vbeta primers and 13 Jbeta primers. The repertoire was sequenced with immunoSEQ multiplex PCR; TCRdb's copy has only in-frame clones and lacks some. The data show about 140,000 clones, 70% seen once. The study, taken as a whole, reports: Within an earlier analysis, most TCR beta V segments proved productive either about 90% or about 30% of the time. A later analysis revealed that TCR association rates differed between HLA loci, peaking at DRB1 and bottoming out at HLA-C.

The chain links TRBV12-5 to TRBJ1-5; TRBD1 might be the D (5 bases). The specimen was PBMCs. The receptor was isolated from a woman aged 25 to 39 in good health and CMV-seronegative. CDR3 nucleotides: TGTGCTAGTGGCCCCTCAGGGATTTGCCTCGGTTATCAGCCCCAGCATTTT. It encodes CASGPSGICLGYQPQHF.